Each of the 29 T cell receptor beta chains below was sequenced from the same sample in a study of vaccination and CD4 T cells after COVID-19. Noted treatment: roughly ten-day PBMC culture with coronavirus spike peptide pools or control peptides (ViraFEST assay). No antigen is known for these receptors. Sequence data for DNA of cultured CD4+ T cells were generated by the Oncomine TCR Beta short-read assay. TCRdb redid the calling of the PCR reads with MiXCR, one entry per CDR3 protein. This table holds roughly 11,000 distinct CDR3 sequences, roughly 58% found once. Sequencing was performed on CD4+ T cells from blood, cultured in vitro. Receptors were obtained from a human donor who had recovered from COVID-19.

V gene TRBV7-2 combines with J gene TRBJ2-3; 10 nucleotides line up with TRBD2. CDR1 and CDR2 from the germline V gene are SGHTA and FQGNSA. The length of the CDR3 is 16 residues. The V and J ends lost 1 base and 7 bases, in that order; junction bases with no gene match: 8. This CDR3 reads CASSLVISGRANTQYF. CDR3 nucleotides: TGTGCCAGCAGCTTAGTTATCAGCGGGAGGGCAAATACGCAGTATTTT.

In this sample, this clonotype turned up a few times. This chain joins TRBV7-8 and TRBJ1-2; maybe TRBD1 (5 bases). Germline lookup yields CDR1 SGHVS and CDR2 FQNEAQ. Trimming took off 5 bases at V and 2 bases at J, with 15 bases between the two ends. The CDR3 is 15 residues long. The CDR3 sequence: CASSPREGFNYGYTF. CDR3 bases: TGTGCCAGCAGCCCTAGGGAGGGGTTCAACTATGGCTACACCTTC.

This clonotype showed up just a few times. The rearrangement joins TRBV12-3 or TRBV12-4 to TRBJ1-2; D possibly corresponds to TRBD1 (6 bases). CDR3 length equals 15 residues. Trimming cost V 3 bases and J 4 bases, with 15 bases left between them. CDR3 in amino acids: CASSFDPTGLYGYTF. The CDR3 DNA reads TGTGCCAGCAGTTTCGATCCGACAGGACTCTATGGCTACACCTTC.

The V call is TRBV12-3 or TRBV12-4, the J call TRBJ1-2; TRBD1 is a possible D gene (6 bases). Trimming left V 7 bases short and J 4 bases short, with 16 bases between. There are 14 residues in the CDR3. CDR3 DNA: TGTGCCAGCACCATAAGAAGGGGGTCCTATGGCTACACCTTC. Its protein product is CASTIRRGSYGYTF.

The chain links TRBV14 to TRBJ2-7; TRBD1 or TRBD2 may be the D gene (6 bases each). Deletions cut 4 bases from V and 2 bases from J, with 15 bases between. CDR3 length: 15 amino acids. Germline CDR1 and CDR2: SGHDN and FVKESK. Written as DNA, the CDR3 is TGTGCCAGCAGCCCCCTGTGGGGGGCGGCCTACGAGCAGTACTTC. Its translation is CASSPLWGAAYEQYF.

The chain recombines TRBV20-1 with TRBJ2-5, with 11 positions matching TRBD2. J lost 0 bases, V lost 1 base, and 10 bases had no gene match. The germline gives CDR1 DFQATT, CDR2 SNEGSKA (reference sequence). CDR3 length: 18 residues. The CDR3 DNA is TGCAGTGCTAGAGCGGCTAGCGGGAGGACTAACTACCAAGAGACCCAGTACTTC. Its translation is CSARAASGRTNYQETQYF.

The chain uses TRBV20-1 and TRBJ2-5; 7 bases line up with TRBD2. Germline CDR1 reads DFQATT; CDR2 reads SNEGSKA (reference sequence). This CDR3 is built from 16 residues. V lost 7 bases, J lost 1 base, and 15 bases stayed unmatched. CDR3 DNA sequence: TGCAGTGTTCTCTGGGAGGGGAGGATAGGCCAAGAGACCCAGTACTTC. It specifies CSVLWEGRIGQETQYF.

V gene TRBV20-1 combines with J gene TRBJ2-3; 8 bases map to TRBD2. Germline V gives CDR1 DFQATT, CDR2 SNEGSKA (reference sequence). The V and J ends lost 1 base and 0 bases, in that order; junction bases with no gene match: 3. The CDR3 totals 15 residues. DNA of the CDR3: TGCAGTGCTAGAGCGGCTAGCGGGAGCACAGATACGCAGTATTTT. It yields the protein CSARAASGSTDTQYF.

This clonotype occurred a few times. The V call is TRBV19, the J call TRBJ1-6, with D hard to call. Trimming took off 0 bases at V and 7 bases at J, with 10 bases between the two ends. Germline CDR1 reads LNHDA; CDR2 reads SQIVND (reference sequence). This CDR3 is built from 15 residues. The CDR3 spells CASSIDDVSNSPLHF. The CDR3 DNA is TGTGCCAGTAGTATAGACGACGTTTCAAATTCACCCCTCCACTTT.

This clonotype was detected only a few times. The J gene is TRBJ1-1, the V gene TRBV20-1, with a tentative D call TRBD1 (5 bases). This CDR3 is built from 15 residues. The germline CDR1 and CDR2 sequences are DFQATT and SNEGSKA (reference sequence). The ends were cut back, 0 bases at V and 1 base at J, with 12 bases in the middle. The CDR3 is CSARDARTQNTEAFF. The CDR3 coding sequence is TGCAGTGCTAGAGATGCCCGGACACAGAACACTGAAGCTTTCTTT.

This clonotype was observed a handful of times. V and J are TRBV27 and TRBJ2-7, with D perhaps assigned TRBD1 or TRBD2 (5 bases each). In germline, CDR1 is MNHEY, CDR2 SMNVEV (reference sequence). The CDR3 runs to 14 residues. The V end lost 6 bases, the J end lost 1 base, and 13 bases lay between the germline ends. The CDR3 DNA reads as TGTGCCAGCAGAAGAGGGACCCTTTCCTACGAGCAGTACTTC. This codes for CASRRGTLSYEQYF.

The chain recombines TRBV12-3 or TRBV12-4 with TRBJ2-1; D could derive from TRBD1 or TRBD2 (6 bases each). V was clipped by 3 bases and J by 9 bases, with 12 bases between them. The CDR3 is 13 residues long. CDR3 DNA: TGTGCCAGCAGTTTGATTGAGGGGGGTGAGCAGTTCTTC. Translating it yields CASSLIEGGEQFF.

The CDR3 reads CASSKTLGGENSPLHF. Written as DNA, the CDR3 is TGTGCCAGCAGCAAAACGCTGGGGGGCGAGAATTCACCCCTCCACTTT. The J gene is TRBJ1-6, the V gene TRBV21-1; the D call in the table, TRBD1, was not verified against the DNA. TRBV21-1 is a pseudogene locus. CDR3 size: 16 residues.

The genes are TRBV6-5 and TRBJ2-3; D is unresolved. Germline assignment: CDR1 MNHEY and CDR2 SVGAGI. Trimming took off 2 bases at V and 0 bases at J, with 6 bases between the two ends. The CDR3 has 14 residues. The chain's CDR3 is CASSYQASTDTQYF. The CDR3 region has the DNA TGTGCCAGCAGTTACCAGGCTAGCACAGATACGCAGTATTTT.

This chain links TRBV6-5 with TRBJ2-3; 8 positions match TRBD2. Germline CDR1 is MNHEY and CDR2 is SVGAGI. Losses at the gene ends were 2 bases for V and 1 base for J; bases not matched to a gene: 2. There are 15 residues in the CDR3. The DNA of the CDR3 is TGTGCCAGCAGTTACAGGCGGGGGGGCACAGATACGCAGTATTTT. Translated, it gives CASSYRRGGTDTQYF.

Only one count was recorded for this clonotype. The V gene is TRBV7-9, the J gene TRBJ1-2; 8 nucleotides align to TRBD1. Germline values: CDR1 SEHNR, CDR2 FQNEAQ (reference sequence). Trimming took 5 bases from V and 10 from J; bases not matched to a gene: 9. The CDR3 covers 13 residues. The CDR3 DNA follows: TGTGCCAGCAGCCAAGGACAGGGAAACGTCTACACCTTC. Protein sequence: CASSQGQGNVYTF.

This chain links TRBV7-8 with TRBJ1-1; no clear D. Trimming cost V 0 bases and J 7 bases, with 6 bases left between them. Germline assignment: CDR1 SGHVS and CDR2 FQNEAQ. This CDR3 comprises 12 residues. CDR3 sequence: CASSLASLEAFF. The CDR3 nucleotides read TGTGCCAGCAGCTTAGCGTCACTTGAAGCTTTCTTT.

This clonotype was found a few times. The V gene is TRBV7-9, the J gene TRBJ2-1; D ambiguous. Germline CDR1 SEHNR, CDR2 FQNEAQ (reference sequence). Trimming took off 5 bases at V and 10 bases at J, with 3 bases between the two ends. This CDR3 has 9 residues. CDR3 nucleotides: TGTGCCAGCAGCCCCGAGCAGTTCTTC. Residues: CASSPEQFF.

J is TRBJ2-1 and V is TRBV7-3; TRBD2 is a possible D gene (5 bases). Germline V gene lookup returns CDR1 SGHTA and CDR2 FQGTGA. The CDR3 extends over 16 amino acids. V was cut by 2 bases and J by 0 bases, with 11 bases left in between. The CDR3: CASSLLSGSSYNEQFF. The CDR3 DNA sequence: TGTGCCAGCAGCTTACTTTCTGGGAGCTCCTACAATGAGCAGTTCTTC. Full variable domain (outside the CDR3, taken from reference TRBV7-3 and TRBJ2-1): GAGVSQTPSNKVTEKGKYVELRCDPISGHTALYWYRQSLGQGPEFLIYFQGTGAADDSGLPNDRFFAVRPEGSVSTLKIQRTERGDSAVYLCASSLLSGSSYNEQFFGPGTRLTVL.

The V and J genes are TRBV12-3 or TRBV12-4 and TRBJ1-5; D not certain. Trimming took 2 bases from V and 2 from J, leaving 10 bases between them. The CDR3 has 15 amino acids. CDR3 region: CASSLMGFGNQPQHF. The CDR3 bases are TGTGCCAGCAGTTTAATGGGGTTTGGCAATCAGCCCCAGCATTTT.

The DNA for the CDR3 is TGCAGTGCTCAGAGGGTCGGGAACACTGAAGCTTTCTTT. Translation: CSAQRVGNTEAFF. The rearrangement joins TRBV20-1 to TRBJ1-1; D is unresolved. Germline lookup yields CDR1 DFQATT and CDR2 SNEGSKA (reference sequence). Trimming took 5 bases from V and 1 from J, leaving 11 bases between them. The CDR3 has 13 residues.

V is TRBV24-1 and J is TRBJ2-6; no definite D call. V lost 4 bases, J lost 0 bases, and 9 bases lay in between. This CDR3 is built from 16 residues. Germline lookup yields CDR1 KGHDR and CDR2 SFDVKD. The CDR3 protein is CATSDPDPSGANVLTF. As DNA, the CDR3 is TGTGCCACCAGTGACCCGGACCCCTCTGGGGCCAACGTCCTGACTTTC.

This clonotype is classed as medium-sized. The V call is TRBV6-1, the J call TRBJ1-2, with a tentative D call TRBD1 (5 bases). The germline V gene has CDR1 MNHNS and CDR2 SASEGT. Trimming shortened V by 7 bases and J by 4 bases, and 19 bases separated the two germline ends. The CDR3 is 15 amino acids. CDR3 sequence (DNA): TGTGCCAGCACCCAAAGCGGGGGGTCGCTCTATGGCTACACCTTC. Amino acid sequence: CASTQSGGSLYGYTF.

This clonotype has a single count. This sequence joins TRBV29-1 and TRBJ2-6; weak D call: TRBD1 (6 bases). Germline CDR1 reads SQVTM; CDR2 reads ANQGSEA. This CDR3 has 15 amino acids. Between the trimmed V and J ends, which lost 5 bases and 1 base, there was a span of 12 bases. This chain's CDR3 is CSVQQGRSGANVLTF. CDR3 coding DNA: TGCAGCGTTCAACAGGGAAGGTCTGGGGCCAACGTCCTGACTTTC.

Relative to its sample, this clonotype is medium-sized. The chain employs TRBV20-1 and TRBJ1-6; D call uncertain. The CDR3 is 15 amino acids. Looked up from germline, CDR1 is DFQATT and CDR2 is SNEGSKA (reference sequence). The V gene lost 0 bases and the J gene lost 7 bases, with 13 bases spanning the gap. The CDR3 is CSARDAQGSNSPLHF. For the CDR3, the DNA is TGCAGTGCTAGAGATGCCCAAGGATCCAATTCACCCCTCCACTTT.

The CDR3 protein is CASSLNGGARAGDTQYF. CDR3 in DNA: TGTGCCAGCAGCTTAAACGGGGGGGCCAGGGCAGGTGATACGCAGTATTTT. The chain employs TRBV7-3 and TRBJ2-3, with 8 nucleotides matching TRBD2. Germline-derived CDR1 and CDR2 are SGHTA and FQGTGA. J gave up 6 bases and V 1 base, and 12 bases lay outside the gene matches. The CDR3 consists of 17 residues.

J is TRBJ2-5 and V is TRBV4-2; D gene unclear. This CDR3 spans 13 amino acids. Germline CDR1 LGHNA, CDR2 YNFKEQ. V gave up 2 bases and J gave up 4 bases, with 8 bases separating them. CDR3 sequence: CASSQPPRETQYF. The DNA of the CDR3 is TGTGCCAGCAGCCAACCCCCCCGAGAGACCCAGTACTTC.

The chain employs TRBV20-1 and TRBJ2-3; a weak D match, TRBD2 (5 bases). CDR1 and CDR2 from the germline V gene are DFQATT and SNEGSKA (reference sequence). This CDR3 has 12 amino acids. Trimming left V 1 base short and J 4 bases short, with 6 bases between. CDR3 residues: CSARAGSDTQYF. As DNA, the CDR3 is TGCAGTGCTAGAGCGGGATCAGATACGCAGTATTTT.

This clonotype was picked up a small number of times. The chain employs TRBV5-1 and TRBJ2-1, with 13 bases matching TRBD2. This CDR3 region has 17 residues. V lost 4 bases to trimming and J lost 2 bases; unmatched junction nucleotides: 6. Per the germline V gene, CDR1 is SGHRS and CDR2 is YFSETQ. In nucleotides, the CDR3 is TGCGCCAGCAGCCCAAGACTAGCGGGAGGAGCCTACAATGAGCAGTTCTTC. It encodes CASSPRLAGGAYNEQFF. Drawing the rest from reference TRBV5-1 and TRBJ2-1, the complete variable domain is KAGVTQTPRYLIKTRGQQVTLSCSPISGHRSVSWYQQTPGQGLQFLFEYFSETQRNKGNFPGRFSGRQFSNSRSEMNVSTLELGDSALYLCASSPRLAGGAYNEQFFGPGTRLTVL.